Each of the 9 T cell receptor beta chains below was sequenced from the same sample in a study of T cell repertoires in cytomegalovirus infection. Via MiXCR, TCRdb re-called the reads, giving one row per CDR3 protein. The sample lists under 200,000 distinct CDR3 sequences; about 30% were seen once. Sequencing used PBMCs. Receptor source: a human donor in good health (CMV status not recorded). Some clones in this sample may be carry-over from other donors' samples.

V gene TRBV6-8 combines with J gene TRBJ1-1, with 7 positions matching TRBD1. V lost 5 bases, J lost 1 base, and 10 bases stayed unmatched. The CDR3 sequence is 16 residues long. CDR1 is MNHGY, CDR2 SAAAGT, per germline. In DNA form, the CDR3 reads TGTGCCAGCAGTATTCAGCTCGGACAGGCGAACACTGAAGCTTTCTTT. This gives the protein CASSIQLGQANTEAFF.

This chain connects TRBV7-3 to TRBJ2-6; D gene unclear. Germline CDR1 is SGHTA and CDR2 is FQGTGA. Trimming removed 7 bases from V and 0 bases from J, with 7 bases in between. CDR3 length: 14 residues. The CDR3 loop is CASTVTSGANVLTF. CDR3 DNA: TGTGCCAGCACCGTTACCTCTGGGGCCAACGTCCTGACTTTC. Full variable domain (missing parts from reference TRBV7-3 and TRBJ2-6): GAGVSQTPSNKVTEKGKYVELRCDPISGHTALYWYRQSLGQGPEFLIYFQGTGAADDSGLPNDRFFAVRPEGSVSTLKIQRTERGDSAVYLCASTVTSGANVLTFGAGSRLTVL.

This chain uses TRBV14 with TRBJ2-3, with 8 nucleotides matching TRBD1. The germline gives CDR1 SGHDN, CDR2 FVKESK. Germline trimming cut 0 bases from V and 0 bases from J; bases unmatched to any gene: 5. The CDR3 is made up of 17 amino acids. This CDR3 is CASSQEGQDSSTDTQYF. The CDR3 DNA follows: TGTGCCAGCAGCCAAGAGGGACAGGACTCGAGCACAGATACGCAGTATTTT.

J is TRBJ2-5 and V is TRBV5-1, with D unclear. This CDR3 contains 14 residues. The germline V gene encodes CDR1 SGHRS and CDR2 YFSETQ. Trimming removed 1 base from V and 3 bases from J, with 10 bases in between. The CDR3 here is CASSLNARKETQYF. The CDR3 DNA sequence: TGCGCCAGCAGCTTGAATGCTAGAAAAGAGACCCAGTACTTC.

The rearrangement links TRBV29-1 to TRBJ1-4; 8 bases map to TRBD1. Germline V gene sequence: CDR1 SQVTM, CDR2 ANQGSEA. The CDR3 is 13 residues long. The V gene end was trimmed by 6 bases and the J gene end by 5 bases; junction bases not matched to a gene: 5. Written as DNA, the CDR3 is TGCAGCGTCGGACAGGGAGCGAATGAAAAACTGTTTTTT. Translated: CSVGQGANEKLFF.

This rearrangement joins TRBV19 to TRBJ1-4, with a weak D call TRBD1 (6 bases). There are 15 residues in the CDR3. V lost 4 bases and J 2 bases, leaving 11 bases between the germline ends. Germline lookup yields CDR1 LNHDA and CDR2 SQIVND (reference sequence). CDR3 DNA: TGTGCCAGTAGTACCGAGGGGGTCACTAATGAAAAACTGTTTTTT. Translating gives CASSTEGVTNEKLFF.

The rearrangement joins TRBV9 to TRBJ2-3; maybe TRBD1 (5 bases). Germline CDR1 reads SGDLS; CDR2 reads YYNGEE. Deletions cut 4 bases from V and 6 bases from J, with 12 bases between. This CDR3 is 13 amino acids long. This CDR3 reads CASSFQGVDTQYF. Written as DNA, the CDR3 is TGTGCCAGCAGCTTTCAAGGGGTGGATACGCAGTATTTT.

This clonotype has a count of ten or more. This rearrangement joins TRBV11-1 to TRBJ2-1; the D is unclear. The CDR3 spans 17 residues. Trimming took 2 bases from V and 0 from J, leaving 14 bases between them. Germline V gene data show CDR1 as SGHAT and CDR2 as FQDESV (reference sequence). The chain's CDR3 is CASSLWAADSSYNEQFF. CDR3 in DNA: TGTGCCAGCAGCTTATGGGCAGCAGATTCCTCCTACAATGAGCAGTTCTTC.

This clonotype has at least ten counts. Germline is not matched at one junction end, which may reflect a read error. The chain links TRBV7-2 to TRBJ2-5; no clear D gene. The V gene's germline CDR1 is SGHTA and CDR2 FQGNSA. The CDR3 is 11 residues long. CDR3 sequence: CASSLEGPFSF. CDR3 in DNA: TGTGCCAGCAGCTTAGAGGGCCCTTTCAGCTTC. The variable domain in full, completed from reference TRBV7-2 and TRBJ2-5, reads GAGVSQSPSNKVTEKGKDVELRCDPISGHTALYWYRQSLGQGLEFLIYFQGNSAPDKSGLPSDRFSAERTGGSVSTLTIQRTQQEDSAVYLCASSLEGPFSFGPGTRLLVL.